A selection of T cell receptor beta chains follows, all from one sample in a study of OX40 agonist ivuxolimab in advanced cancers. TCRdb's table, derived via immunoSEQ multiplex PCR, lists solely in-frame clones and lacks some. This sample yields roughly 90,000 clones, of which roughly 90% are seen a single time; around 0.85% belongs to the top ten. Sequences were derived from CD4+ or CD8+ T cells sorted from blood, sampled in a trial of the OX40 agonist ivuxolimab. The origin of the receptors is an adult with an advanced solid tumor such as melanoma, head and neck, liver or kidney cancer. CDR3s include the opening cysteine and the closing phenylalanine or tryptophan. Each record gives: CDR3 protein, J gene, V gene.

CASSQFPGQNYGYTF | TRBJ1-2 | TRBV11-2
CASSRGGGYSPLHF | TRBJ1-6 | TRBV19
CASSLPPDTQYF | TRBJ2-3 | TRBV5-7
CASSYILSYEQYF | TRBJ2-7 | TRBV6-6
CASSGGVGYGYTF | TRBJ1-2 | TRBV9
CASSRRGTNTGELFF | TRBJ2-2 | TRBV5-8
CASPPSTGRNTDTQYF | TRBJ2-3 | TRBV28
CASSRQGASVGYTF | TRBJ1-2 | TRBV19
CAWTGTDNEKLFF | TRBJ1-4 | TRBV30
CASSPRGGGAYNEQFF | TRBJ2-1 | TRBV7-3
CASSPGGGVNTEAFF | TRBJ1-1 | TRBV28
CASSLGSSTDTQYF | TRBJ2-3 | TRBV7-8
CASSQDGQGDQPQHF | TRBJ1-5 | TRBV4-2
CASSRQGKETQYF | TRBJ2-5 | TRBV6-6
CASSSRVTPGELFF | TRBJ2-2 | TRBV7-2
CSVVSGANTGELFF | TRBJ2-2 | TRBV29-1
CASTWDSSSGANVLTF | TRBJ2-6 | TRBV2
CASRREGRNNSPLHF | TRBJ1-6 | TRBV27
CASSSPDRAPNQPQHF | TRBJ1-5 | TRBV7-9
CASSPGQGAMRNQPQHF | TRBJ1-5 | TRBV18
CASSYSGWPEAFF | TRBJ1-1 | TRBV6-5
CASSIRGNTIYF | TRBJ1-3 | TRBV5-4
CASSLEGVKSTEAFF | TRBJ1-1 | TRBV5-5
CAISESLSQGAGPWSLGPRAQYF | TRBJ2-5 | TRBV10-3
CASTMTGNQPQHF | TRBJ1-5 | TRBV19
CSARAGPYEQYF | TRBJ2-7 | TRBV29-1
CASSPNALPQETQYF | TRBJ2-5 | TRBV4-1
CASSQSERQISSPYIYEQYF | TRBJ2-7 | TRBV23-1
CASSPRGGQPQHF | TRBJ1-5 | TRBV6-1
CASSLDPLGYGYTF | TRBJ1-2 | TRBV28
CASSLRTSGNTEAFF | TRBJ1-1 | TRBV5-8
CASSPGREPQRTQYF | TRBJ2-5 | TRBV5-4
CASSTRRTGRNQPQHF | TRBJ1-5 | TRBV28
CATSRYWDYNSPLHF | TRBJ1-6 | TRBV6-5
CAISEAGQDNYGYTF | TRBJ1-2 | TRBV10-3
CASSLGPTPNTGELFF | TRBJ2-2 | TRBV28
CASSKGLEAPDTQYF | TRBJ2-3 | TRBV21-1
CATRDPNSEKLFF | TRBJ1-4 | TRBV28
CASSYDRIASEQYF | TRBJ2-7 | TRBV5-6
CASIDTGGPDTQYF | TRBJ2-3 | TRBV6-6
CASIANRMNTEAFF | TRBJ1-1 | TRBV27
CASSLRGTEAFF | TRBJ1-1 | TRBV7-9
CATHGQGTNTIYF | TRBJ1-3 | TRBV10-3
CASSLTQGNQPQHF | TRBJ1-5 | TRBV7-8
CASSQDGGEMKAFF | TRBJ1-1 | TRBV4-1
CASSFNSLSRTMNTEAFF | TRBJ1-1 | TRBV28
CASSPSPHGGGNTQYF | TRBJ2-3 | TRBV9
CASSLFGIYSAVLTF | TRBJ2-6 | TRBV5-4
CASSLDRISNSPLHF | TRBJ1-6 | TRBV7-2
CASRTTSGGTYEQYF | TRBJ2-7 | TRBV2
CASSPLTGSTGELFF | TRBJ2-2 | TRBV18
CAWGRDTQYF | TRBJ2-3 | TRBV30
CASSYYYNEQFF | TRBJ2-1 | TRBV7-2
CASSKRTGDGGPTGRAYEQYF | TRBJ2-7 | TRBV19
CASSLREGPGTEAFF | TRBJ1-1 | TRBV7-2
CASSPSGLYGYTF | TRBJ1-2 | TRBV18
CASRSSGPSSGNTIYF | TRBJ1-3 | TRBV2
CASSLNTRGAGETQYF | TRBJ2-5 | TRBV7-2
CASSVGDRATPLHF | TRBJ1-6 | TRBV9
CASSLTGDYGYTF | TRBJ1-2 | TRBV5-5